The 5 T cell receptor beta chains given below trace back to one sample, sequenced in a study of monozygotic twins with inflammatory bowel disease. Using the 5' RACE reads, TCRdb records one entry per CDR3 protein without DNA. The listing records approximately 150,000 distinct CDR3 sequences. Sequencing used blood. The receptors were gathered from a human donor with ulcerative colitis or Crohn's disease, or a healthy co-twin of an affected twin (not recorded which).

The chain combines TRBV5-1 with TRBJ2-2; TCRdb's assignment of TRBD1 cannot be checked, as there is no DNA. The CDR3 is 14 residues long. Germline V gives CDR1 SGHRS, CDR2 YFSETQ. CDR3 in amino acids: CASSGQGNTGELFF.

The chain has TRBV16 and TRBJ2-7. The CDR3 contains 13 residues. Germline assignment: CDR1 KGHSY and CDR2 FQNENV. The CDR3 here is CASSQRSSYEQYF.

This chain uses TRBV7-3 with TRBJ1-2; TCRdb returns TRBD1, unconfirmable since there is no DNA. The CDR3 covers 16 residues. CDR1 is SGHTA and CDR2 is FQGTGA in the germline V gene. The chain's CDR3 is CASSLKGVDRVEGYTF.

This chain joins TRBV18 and TRBJ1-4; the TCRdb D gene call, TRBD1, has no DNA to confirm it. The CDR3 consists of 15 residues. Per germline, CDR1 KGHSH and CDR2 LQKENI. The CDR3 region is CASSPGTMMNEKLFF.

V gene TRBV20-1 combines with J gene TRBJ2-7; TCRdb outputs TRBD2, but without DNA this stays unchecked. CDR1 is DFQATT and CDR2 is SNEGSKA in the germline V gene (reference sequence). The CDR3 sequence is 12 residues long. This CDR3 is CSAPGLGYEQYF.